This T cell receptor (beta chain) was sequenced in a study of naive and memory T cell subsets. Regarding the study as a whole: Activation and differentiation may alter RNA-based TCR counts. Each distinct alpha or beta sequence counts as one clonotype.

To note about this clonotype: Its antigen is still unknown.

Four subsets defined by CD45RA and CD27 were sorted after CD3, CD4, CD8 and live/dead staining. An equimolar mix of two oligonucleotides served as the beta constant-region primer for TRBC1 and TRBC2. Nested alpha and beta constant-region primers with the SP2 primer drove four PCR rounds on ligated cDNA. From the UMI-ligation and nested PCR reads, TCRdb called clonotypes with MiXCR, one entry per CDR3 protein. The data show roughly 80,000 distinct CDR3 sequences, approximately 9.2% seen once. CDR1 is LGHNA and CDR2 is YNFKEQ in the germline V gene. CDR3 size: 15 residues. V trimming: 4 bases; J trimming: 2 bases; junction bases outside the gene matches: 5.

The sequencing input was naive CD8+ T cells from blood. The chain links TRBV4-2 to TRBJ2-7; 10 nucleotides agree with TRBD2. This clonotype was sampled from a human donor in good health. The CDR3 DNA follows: TGTGCCAGCAGCCGGCTAGCGGGAGAGACCTACGAGCAGTACTTC. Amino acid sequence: CASSRLAGETYEQYF.